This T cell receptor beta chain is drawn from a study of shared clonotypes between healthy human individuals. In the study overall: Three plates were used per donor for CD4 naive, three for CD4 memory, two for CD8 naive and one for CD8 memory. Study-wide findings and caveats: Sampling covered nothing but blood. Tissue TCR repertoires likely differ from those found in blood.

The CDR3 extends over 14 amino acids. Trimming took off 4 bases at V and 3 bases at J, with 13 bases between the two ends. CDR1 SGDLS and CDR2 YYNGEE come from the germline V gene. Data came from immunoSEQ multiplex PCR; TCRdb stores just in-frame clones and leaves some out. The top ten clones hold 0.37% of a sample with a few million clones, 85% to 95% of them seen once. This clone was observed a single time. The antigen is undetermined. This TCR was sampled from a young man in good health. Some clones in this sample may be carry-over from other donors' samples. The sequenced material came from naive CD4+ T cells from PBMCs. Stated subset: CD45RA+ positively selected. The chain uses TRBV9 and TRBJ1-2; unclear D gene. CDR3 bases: TGTGCCAGCAGCAAGATGACCGAAGACTATGGCTACACCTTC. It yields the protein CASSKMTEDYGYTF.